The 29 T cell receptor beta chains presented below share a single source sample, sequenced in a study of blood T cell repertoires in COVID-19. Using immunoSEQ multiplex PCR, the repertoire was profiled, and TCRdb retains in-frame clones only, with some absent. The top ten clones hold roughly 6.7% of a sample with more than 200,000 clones, approximately 88% of them seen once. The material sequenced was peripheral blood. The source of these receptors is a woman aged 25 to 39 with COVID-19, enrolled during active disease.

The chain's CDR3 is CASSQALSAGAGETQYF. The CDR3 DNA reads TGCGCCAGCAGCCAAGCACTCAGTGCGGGGGCCGGAGAGACCCAGTACTTC. The rearrangement links TRBV4-3 to TRBJ2-5; possibly TRBD2 for D (7 bases). Germline-derived CDR1 and CDR2 are LGHNA and YSLEER. The CDR3 contains 17 residues. V was shortened by 1 base and J by 4 bases, with 19 bases between the two germline ends.

A remark on this clone: Other DNA sequences within the sample encode an identical CDR3. The chain carries TRBV18 and TRBJ2-3; D might be TRBD2 (5 bases). V shed 0 bases and J shed 4 bases, with 8 bases lying between them. CDR3 length: 14 amino acids. Per the germline V gene, CDR1 is KGHSH and CDR2 is LQKENI. The DNA of the CDR3 is TGTGCCAGCTCACCACCCTCCGGGGCAGATACGCAGTATTTT. Translated, it gives CASSPPSGADTQYF.

The J gene is TRBJ2-1, the V gene TRBV7-6; D is possibly TRBD1 (6 bases). The CDR3 has 16 residues. Trimming took 5 bases from V and 1 from J, leaving 15 bases between them. Germline CDR1 reads SGHVS; CDR2 reads FNYEAQ. CDR3 DNA sequence: TGTGCCAGCAGCCCCATACAGGGATCTTCCTACAATGAGCAGTTCTTC. Its translation is CASSPIQGSSYNEQFF.

The chain couples TRBV6-5 to TRBJ1-3; TRBD1 aligns across 7 bases. J gave up 8 bases and V 0 bases, and 7 bases lay outside the gene matches. The CDR3 totals 15 residues. Germline CDR1 MNHEY, CDR2 SVGAGI. CDR3: CASSYSSGTADTIYF. The CDR3, as DNA: TGTGCCAGCAGTTACTCGTCCGGGACAGCCGACACCATATATTTT.

This clone was counted a single time. This rearrangement joins TRBV6-5 to TRBJ1-5; TRBD1 might be the D (5 bases). This CDR3 is 13 amino acids long. V lost 6 bases and J 5 bases, leaving 11 bases between the germline ends. Germline CDR1 reads MNHEY; CDR2 reads SVGAGI. This CDR3 reads CASRPRGDQPQHF. CDR3 coding DNA: TGTGCCAGCAGGCCGCGGGGGGATCAGCCCCAGCATTTT.

This chain uses TRBV6-7 with TRBJ2-7; D remains unclear. TRBV6-7 is an open reading frame whose function is uncertain. The germline V and J ends were trimmed by 7 bases and 2 bases, with 18 bases remaining between them. The CDR3 runs 15 residues. Written as DNA, the CDR3 is TGTGCCAGCACCCGATGGTCTACGCAAACCTACGAGCAGTACTTC. Protein: CASTRWSTQTYEQYF.

The chain links TRBV5-1 to TRBJ2-3, with 10 nucleotides matching TRBD2. With V trimmed by 4 bases and J by 6 bases, 8 bases remained unmatched. Germline-derived CDR1 and CDR2 are SGHRS and YFSETQ. This CDR3 comprises 15 residues. The CDR3 nucleotides are TGCGCCAGCAGCCGACTAGCGGGTAACACGGATACGCAGTATTTT. The encoded protein is CASSRLAGNTDTQYF. The full variable domain, with the rest looked up from reference TRBV5-1 and TRBJ2-3, is KAGVTQTPRYLIKTRGQQVTLSCSPISGHRSVSWYQQTPGQGLQFLFEYFSETQRNKGNFPGRFSGRQFSNSRSEMNVSTLELGDSALYLCASSRLAGNTDTQYFGPGTRLTVL.

The V call is TRBV4-1, the J call TRBJ2-2, with 7 bases that match TRBD1. The germline V gene has CDR1 MGHRA and CDR2 YSYEKL. This CDR3 spans 18 amino acids. Trimming took 4 bases from V and 1 from J; bases not matched to a gene: 12. This chain's CDR3 is CASSPTYPDRRNTGELFF. The CDR3 nucleotides are TGCGCCAGCAGCCCGACATACCCGGACAGGAGGAACACCGGGGAGCTGTTTTTT.

In nucleotides, the CDR3 is TGTGCCAGCAGCCGCAGTCAAGAGACCCAGTACTTC. This encodes CASSRSQETQYF. The genes are TRBV11-2 and TRBJ2-5; D is ambiguous. This CDR3 spans 12 amino acids. Trimming took off 5 bases at V and 2 bases at J, with 6 bases between the two ends. In germline, CDR1 is SGHAT, CDR2 FQNNGV.

The chain uses TRBV7-8 and TRBJ1-4; maybe TRBD1 (5 bases). CDR1 SGHVS and CDR2 FQNEAQ come from the germline V gene. The V end was cut by 6 bases, the J end by 6 bases, with 11 bases between. The CDR3 is made up of 13 amino acids. CDR3 coding DNA: TGTGCCAGCAGTTTCACAGGTGATGAAAAACTGTTTTTT. This translates into CASSFTGDEKLFF.

V usage is TRBV19 and J usage is TRBJ2-5, with D maybe TRBD1 (6 bases). V lost 3 bases and J 5 bases, leaving 13 bases between the germline ends. Germline V gives CDR1 LNHDA, CDR2 SQIVND (reference sequence). This CDR3 has 14 amino acids. The CDR3: CASSMGNRAETQYF. As DNA, the CDR3 is TGTGCCAGTAGTATGGGAAACAGGGCGGAGACCCAGTACTTC.

The CDR3 protein is CASSQDRGVLYTF. Written as DNA, the CDR3 is TGCGCCAGCAGCCAAGATCGCGGAGTCCTCTACACCTTC. The chain has TRBV4-3 and TRBJ1-2; D call uncertain. V was pared by 0 bases and J by 10 bases, with 12 bases between. CDR3 size: 13 residues. Germline-derived CDR1 and CDR2 are LGHNA and YSLEER.

The chain links TRBV15 to TRBJ2-2, with D tentatively TRBD2 (5 bases). This CDR3 region has 15 residues. Germline-derived CDR1 and CDR2 are LNHNV and YYDKDF (reference sequence). Trimming pared 3 bases from V and 0 bases from J, leaving 8 bases between. The DNA for the CDR3 is TGTGCCACCAGCAGGTCGGGGACGAACACCGGGGAGCTGTTTTTT. This codes for CATSRSGTNTGELFF. Full variable domain (remainder filled in from reference TRBV15 and TRBJ2-2): DAMVIQNPRYQVTQFGKPVTLSCSQTLNHNVMYWYQQKSSQAPKLLFHYYDKDFNNEADTPDNFQSRRPNTSFCFLDIRSPGLGDTAMYLCATSRSGTNTGELFFGEGSRLTVL.

V usage is TRBV28 and J usage is TRBJ1-2; TRBD1 matches 11 bases. Germline V gene data show CDR1 as MDHEN and CDR2 as SYDVKM. J lost 5 bases, V lost 2 bases, and 7 bases had no gene match. The CDR3 has 16 amino acids. CDR3 DNA: TGTGCCAGCAGTTTAGGGGGACAGGGGGAGAGTTATGGCTACACCTTC. This codes for CASSLGGQGESYGYTF.

The V and J genes are TRBV6-2 or TRBV6-3 and TRBJ2-6, with 10 bases lining up with TRBD1. V lost 5 bases to trimming and J lost 2 bases; unmatched junction nucleotides: 0. The CDR3 is 15 residues long. Germline V gives CDR1 MNHEY, CDR2 SVGEGT. The CDR3 loop reads CASSDRGPGANVLTF. CDR3 nucleotides: TGTGCCAGCAGTGACAGGGGGCCTGGGGCCAACGTCCTGACTTTC.

This clone is a singleton in its sample. This rearrangement joins TRBV23-1 to TRBJ2-3; D gene uncertain. TRBV23-1 is an ORF for which the function is uncertain. The CDR3 covers 11 residues. V lost 2 bases, J lost 6 bases, and 3 bases lay in between. The CDR3 reads CASSQPDTQYF. The CDR3 DNA sequence: TGCGCCAGCAGTCAACCGGATACGCAGTATTTT.

V and J are TRBV30 and TRBJ2-7; 7 bases map to TRBD2. Germline V gene sequence: CDR1 GTSNPN, CDR2 SVGIG (reference sequence). The CDR3 runs to 13 residues. The ends lost 4 bases at V and 5 bases at J; junction bases unmatched: 8. The CDR3 here is CAWNEAGTHEQYV. CDR3 coding DNA: TGTGCCTGGAATGAAGCGGGGACCCACGAGCAGTACGTC.

The table lists this clone with a count of one. The V gene is TRBV28, the J gene TRBJ2-3; 8 bases map to TRBD1. The CDR3 consists of 13 residues. The J segment lost 8 bases and the V segment lost 5 bases, leaving 6 bases of the junction unmatched. The V gene's germline CDR1 is MDHEN and CDR2 SYDVKM. The CDR3 DNA follows: TGTGCCAGCAGTCCCGGGACAGGTGGTACGCAGTATTTT. It translates to CASSPGTGGTQYF.

The chain links TRBV11-2 to TRBJ1-2; tentatively, D is TRBD1 (6 bases). Germline CDR1 SGHAT, CDR2 FQNNGV. Trimming cost V 4 bases and J 2 bases, with 17 bases left between them. The length of the CDR3 is 16 residues. The CDR3: CASSSNRDKMNYGYTF. The CDR3 DNA follows: TGTGCCAGCAGCTCAAACCGGGACAAAATGAACTATGGCTACACCTTC.

The chain combines TRBV9 with TRBJ2-5, with D possibly matching TRBD2 (6 bases). V lost 2 bases to trimming and J lost 5 bases, with 13 bases between them. The CDR3 consists of 14 residues. In germline, CDR1 is SGDLS, CDR2 YYNGEE. The CDR3: CASSVGGGSETQYF. DNA of the CDR3: TGTGCCAGCAGCGTGGGAGGAGGGTCGGAGACCCAGTACTTC.

This chain uses TRBV5-4 with TRBJ2-7; 8 bases map to TRBD1. This CDR3 is built from 14 residues. V gave up 4 bases and J gave up 0 bases; unmatched junction bases: 3. Germline V gene data show CDR1 as SGHNT and CDR2 as YYREEE (reference sequence). CDR3 DNA: TGTGCCAGCAGCCATGGACAGGGCTCCTACGAGCAGTACGTC. This gives the protein CASSHGQGSYEQYV.

J is TRBJ2-5 and V is TRBV29-1; 10 positions agree with TRBD1. The CDR3 covers 15 residues. The germline gives CDR1 SQVTM, CDR2 ANQGSEA. Germline trimming cut 6 bases from V and 4 bases from J; bases unmatched to any gene: 11. The CDR3 is CSVRARDRGPETQYF. DNA of the CDR3: TGCAGCGTCCGGGCCCGGGACAGGGGACCAGAGACCCAGTACTTC. The whole variable domain, remainder taken from reference TRBV29-1 and TRBJ2-5, is SAVISQKPSRDICQRGTSLTIQCQVDSQVTMMFWYRQQPGQSLTLIATANQGSEATYESGFVIDKFPISRPNLTFSTLTVSNMSPEDSSIYLCSVRARDRGPETQYFGPGTRLLVL.

This chain connects TRBV30 to TRBJ1-1; the D is unclear. Trimming pared 0 bases from V and 11 bases from J, leaving 10 bases between. Germline loops: CDR1 GTSNPN, CDR2 SVGIG (reference sequence). There are 11 residues in the CDR3. As DNA, the CDR3 is TGTGCCTGGAGTGTAACATTGGAGGCTTTCTTT. This encodes CAWSVTLEAFF.

The V call is TRBV18, the J call TRBJ1-1, with TRBD1 matching 7 bases. V gave up 3 bases and J gave up 5 bases; unmatched junction bases: 12. CDR1 and CDR2 (germline): KGHSH, LQKENI. CDR3 length: 16 amino acids. The DNA of the CDR3 is TGTGCCAGCTCACCTGGCATAGGGGGCGCAGGAACTGAAGCTTTCTTT. This encodes CASSPGIGGAGTEAFF.

In this sample, this clone turned up a few times. This rearrangement joins TRBV24-1 to TRBJ2-2; TRBD2 matches at 8 bases. Germline V gene data show CDR1 as KGHDR and CDR2 as SFDVKD. There are 16 residues in the CDR3. V trimming: 0 bases; J trimming: 3 bases; junction bases outside the gene matches: 2. CDR3 DNA sequence: TGTGCCACCAGTGATTTGCGAGCGGGAGACACCGGGGAGCTGTTTTTT. This gives the protein CATSDLRAGDTGELFF.

This chain connects TRBV5-1 to TRBJ2-4, with TRBD2 identical over 8 bases. The CDR3 loop spans 16 amino acids. V dropped 4 bases and J dropped 3; count of bases not matched to a gene: 9. Germline assignment: CDR1 SGHRS and CDR2 YFSETQ. The CDR3 protein is CASSLGSGGVKNIQYF. The CDR3 bases are TGCGCCAGCAGCCTCGGAAGCGGGGGCGTCAAAAACATTCAGTACTTC. Together with reference TRBV5-1 and TRBJ2-4, the CDR3 gives the full variable domain: KAGVTQTPRYLIKTRGQQVTLSCSPISGHRSVSWYQQTPGQGLQFLFEYFSETQRNKGNFPGRFSGRQFSNSRSEMNVSTLELGDSALYLCASSLGSGGVKNIQYFGAGTRLSVL.

The chain combines TRBV12-3 or TRBV12-4 with TRBJ1-2; possibly TRBD1 for D (6 bases). CDR3 length: 13 amino acids. The germline V and J ends were trimmed by 6 bases and 2 bases, with 10 bases remaining between them. CDR3 bases: TGTGCCAGCAGGCCGGGACACAACTATGGCTACACCTTC. Encoded protein: CASRPGHNYGYTF.

This clone turned up a few times. The chain carries TRBV3-1 (or the pseudogene TRBV3-2) and TRBJ1-2, with a weak D call TRBD1 (5 bases). This CDR3 has 12 amino acids. V lost 6 bases and J 2 bases, leaving 7 bases between the germline ends. CDR1 and CDR2 from the germline V gene are LGHDT and YNNKEL (reference sequence). CDR3 protein: CASSQGNYGYTF. The CDR3 DNA reads as TGTGCCAGCAGTCAGGGAAACTATGGCTACACCTTC.

The chain is built from TRBV18 and TRBJ2-3; 7 bases match TRBD1. The CDR3 covers 15 residues. Losses at the gene ends were 8 bases for V and 6 bases for J; bases not matched to a gene: 14. The germline V gene has CDR1 KGHSH and CDR2 LQKENI. In DNA, the CDR3 is TGTGCCAGCCAGCCGATTGTGACAGGGTGGGATACGCAGTATTTT. It codes for CASQPIVTGWDTQYF.